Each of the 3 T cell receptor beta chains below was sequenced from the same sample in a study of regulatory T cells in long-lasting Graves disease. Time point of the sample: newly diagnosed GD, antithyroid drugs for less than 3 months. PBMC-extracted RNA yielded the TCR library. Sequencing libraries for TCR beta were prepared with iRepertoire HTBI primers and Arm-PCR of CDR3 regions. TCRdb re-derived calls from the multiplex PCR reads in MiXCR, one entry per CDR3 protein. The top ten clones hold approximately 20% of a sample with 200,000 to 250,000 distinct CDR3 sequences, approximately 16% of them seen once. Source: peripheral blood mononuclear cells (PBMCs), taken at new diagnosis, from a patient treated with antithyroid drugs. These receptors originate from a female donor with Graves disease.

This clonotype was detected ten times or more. This CDR3 reads CASSSGQGAFFEQYF. Written as DNA, the CDR3 is TGTGCCAGCAGCTCCGGACAGGGGGCTTTTTTCGAGCAGTACTTC. This chain joins TRBV7-9 and TRBJ2-7; TRBD1 matches at 11 bases. CDR3 size: 15 residues. Per the germline V gene, CDR1 is SEHNR and CDR2 is FQNEAQ (reference sequence). The J segment lost 6 bases and the V segment lost 4 bases, leaving 8 bases of the junction unmatched.

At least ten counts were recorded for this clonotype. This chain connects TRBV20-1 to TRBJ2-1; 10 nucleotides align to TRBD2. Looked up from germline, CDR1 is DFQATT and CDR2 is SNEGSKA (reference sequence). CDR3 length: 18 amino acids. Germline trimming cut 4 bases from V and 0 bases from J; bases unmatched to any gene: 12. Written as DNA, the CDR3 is TGCAGTGCTAATGCCCCCGGGACTAGCGTGAGCTCCTACAATGAGCAGTTCTTC. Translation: CSANAPGTSVSSYNEQFF.

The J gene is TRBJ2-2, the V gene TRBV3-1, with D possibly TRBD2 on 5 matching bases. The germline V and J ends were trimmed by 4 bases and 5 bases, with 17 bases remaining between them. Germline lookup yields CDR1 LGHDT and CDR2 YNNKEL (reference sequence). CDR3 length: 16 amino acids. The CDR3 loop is CASSLAGLRGTGELFF. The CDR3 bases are TGTGCCAGCAGCCTCGCGGGCCTTAGAGGGACCGGGGAGCTGTTTTTT.